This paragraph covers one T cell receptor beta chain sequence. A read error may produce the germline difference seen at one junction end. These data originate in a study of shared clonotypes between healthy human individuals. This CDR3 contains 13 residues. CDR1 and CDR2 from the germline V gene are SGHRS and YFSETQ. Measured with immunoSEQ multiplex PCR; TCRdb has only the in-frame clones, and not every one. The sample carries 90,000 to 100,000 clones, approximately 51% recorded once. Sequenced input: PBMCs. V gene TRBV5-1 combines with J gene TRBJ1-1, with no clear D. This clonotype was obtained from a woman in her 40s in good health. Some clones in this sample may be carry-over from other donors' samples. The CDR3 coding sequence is TGCGCCGGCAGCTTGGTAGTTGACACTGAAGCTTTCTTT. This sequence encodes CAGSLVVDTEAFF.